This entry features one T cell receptor beta chain sequence. The CDR3 has 14 amino acids. Per germline, CDR1 SNHLY and CDR2 FYNNEI. Trimming stripped 8 bases from V and 5 bases from J, with 15 bases between. This entry is derived from a study of blood T cell repertoires in COVID-19. Study at large: There were acute and convalescent COVID-19 samples, and they came from the United States, Italy and Spain.

Cohort assignment relied on participant-reported clinical history. Two consecutive negative NP/OP PCR tests, clearance, or resolved symptoms defined Cohort 3 recovery. Authors' methods: Scientists estimated how many nucleated cells there were by amplifying reference gene primers. TCRdb's copy holds only in-frame clones and misses some; the assay was immunoSEQ multiplex PCR. Clone size and V and J calls were adopted from that table, with D and trimming inferred from the DNA. The sample contains about 250,000 clones, roughly 91% of which appear only once. The sequence came from a man aged 40-49 years who had recovered from COVID-19. This chain links TRBV2 with TRBJ2-2, with a weak D call TRBD2 (6 bases). The sequenced sample was PBMCs or T cells enriched from blood (not recorded which). CDR3 sequence (DNA): TGTGCCAGCCGAGCCTCCGCGGGGACCGGGGAGCTGTTTTTT. Translation: CASRASAGTGELFF. Drawing the rest from reference TRBV2 and TRBJ2-2, the complete variable domain is EPEVTQTPSHQVTQMGQEVILRCVPISNHLYFYWYRQILGQKVEFLVSFYNNEISEKSEIFDDQFSVERPDGSNFTLKIRSTKLEDSAMYFCASRASAGTGELFFGEGSRLTVL.